The 3 T cell receptor beta chains reported below all come from one sample, sequenced in a study of Graves' ophthalmopathy and Graves' hyperthyroidism (dated by TCRdb to 2017 to 2018). Instrument on record: Illumina HiSeq 2000. For repertoire sequencing, TCR beta CDR3 regions were amplified from RNA transcripts. The first round of RT-PCR was done with HTBI primers and the Qiagen OneStep RT-PCR kit, and was followed by a second round of multiplex PCR, then size selection and purification. TCRdb reprocessed the public reads (quality trimming at Q25 with fastp, clone calling with MiXCR) and kept in-frame beta chains. Rows merge per CDR3 protein into single entries with the most common DNA and genes. The sample table contains about 390,000 distinct CDR3 sequences; only one count was recorded for 15% to 20% of them. The leading ten clones occupy around 2.4% of the sample. Sequenced material: peripheral blood. All receptors derive from an adult woman with stable Graves' hyperthyroidism.

This clonotype was picked up many times. This rearrangement joins TRBV20-1 to TRBJ2-5; D possibly uses TRBD1 or TRBD2 (5 bases each). Trimming removed 8 bases at V and 1 base at J, with 20 bases between. Germline values: CDR1 DFQATT, CDR2 SNEGSKA (reference sequence). The CDR3 totals 15 residues. CDR3 bases: TGCAGTCCCCAGAGGGACCGAGGTGCCCAAGAGACCCAGTACTTC. This gives the protein CSPQRDRGAQETQYF.

In this sample, this clonotype turned up many times. The chain has TRBV6-2 or TRBV6-3 and TRBJ2-7; 7 nucleotides agree with TRBD2. There are 16 residues in the CDR3. In germline, CDR1 is MNHEY, CDR2 SVGEGT. V was clipped by 6 bases and J by 2 bases; unmatched bases: 13. CDR3: CASSSGRGGWAYEQYF. The DNA for the CDR3 is TGTGCCAGCAGCTCCGGCCGGGGAGGGTGGGCCTACGAGCAGTACTTC.

This clonotype was observed many times. The CDR3 is CASSQSGANTIYF. The CDR3 nucleotides read TGTGCCAGCAGTCAGTCTGGGGCGAACACCATATATTTT. The chain recombines TRBV12-3 or TRBV12-4 with TRBJ1-3; the D gene is possibly TRBD1 (5 bases). Trimming removed 5 bases at V and 7 bases at J, with 12 bases between. The CDR3 totals 13 residues.